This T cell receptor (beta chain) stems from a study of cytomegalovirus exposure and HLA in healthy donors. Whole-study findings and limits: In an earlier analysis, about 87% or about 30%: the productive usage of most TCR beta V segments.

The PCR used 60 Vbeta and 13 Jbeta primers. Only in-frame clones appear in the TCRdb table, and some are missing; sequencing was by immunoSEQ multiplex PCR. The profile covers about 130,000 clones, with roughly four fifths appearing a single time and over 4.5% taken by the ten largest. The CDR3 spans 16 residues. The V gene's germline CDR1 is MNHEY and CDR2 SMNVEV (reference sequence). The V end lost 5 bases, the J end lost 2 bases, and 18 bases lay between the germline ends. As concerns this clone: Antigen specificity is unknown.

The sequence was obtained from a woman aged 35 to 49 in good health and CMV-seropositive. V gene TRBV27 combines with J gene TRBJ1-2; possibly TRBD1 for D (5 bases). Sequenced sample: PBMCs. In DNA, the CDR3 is TGTGCCAGCAGTCCCGACCCGGGGGTACGGAACTATGGCTACACCTTC. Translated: CASSPDPGVRNYGYTF.